One sample yielded the 32 T cell receptor beta chains listed below, sequenced in a study of neurological immune-mediated disorders. Using its own MiXCR run on the 5' RACE reads, TCRdb lists one record per CDR3 protein. The table records more than 50,000 distinct CDR3 sequences, 11% of them present only once. Specimen: PBMCs. The receptor set was obtained from a man in his 60s in good health.

The sample holds many counts of this clonotype. This sequence joins TRBV27 and TRBJ2-7; no definite D call. Trimming left V 4 bases short and J 6 bases short, with 10 bases between. CDR3 length: 12 amino acids. Germline V CDR1 and CDR2: MNHEY, SMNVEV (reference sequence). The CDR3 sequence is CASSSLFGEQYF. Written as DNA, the CDR3 is TGTGCCAGCAGTTCCCTATTTGGCGAGCAGTACTTC.

This clonotype was counted many times. This rearrangement joins TRBV5-1 to TRBJ2-7; 10 bases are shared with TRBD1. The V segment lost 4 bases and the J segment 4 bases; nucleotides outside the gene matches: 14. Germline CDR1 SGHRS, CDR2 YFSETQ. This CDR3 spans 17 amino acids. CDR3 region: CASSKNPGQGVVYEQYF. CDR3 DNA: TGCGCCAGCAGCAAGAACCCCGGACAGGGGGTAGTATACGAGCAGTACTTC.

Many counts were recorded for this clonotype. The CDR3 sequence: CASTQGVHRSNQPQHF. DNA for the CDR3: TGTGCCAGCACCCAAGGGGTCCATCGGAGCAATCAGCCCCAGCATTTT. The chain carries TRBV2 and TRBJ1-5, with D possibly being TRBD1 (5 bases). Trimming left V 7 bases short and J 1 base short, with 17 bases between. The CDR3 is 16 residues long. Germline loops: CDR1 SNHLY, CDR2 FYNNEI.

J is TRBJ1-2 and V is TRBV20-1; 7 positions agree with TRBD1. The CDR3 has 15 amino acids. V lost 0 bases to trimming and J lost 5 bases; unmatched junction nucleotides: 9. Per germline, CDR1 DFQATT and CDR2 SNEGSKA (reference sequence). CDR3 in amino acids: CSARDSRQGGYGYTF. The CDR3 DNA reads as TGCAGTGCTAGAGATTCGCGACAGGGAGGGTATGGCTACACCTTC.

There are many counts of this clonotype. The chain is built from TRBV2 and TRBJ2-5; the D is unclear. Trimming pared 1 base from V and 1 base from J, leaving 7 bases between. Per germline, CDR1 SNHLY and CDR2 FYNNEI. The CDR3 is made up of 14 amino acids. The chain's CDR3 is CASSEGTFQETQYF. The CDR3 DNA sequence: TGTGCCAGCAGTGAAGGAACATTCCAAGAGACCCAGTACTTC. The full variable domain, with the rest looked up from reference TRBV2 and TRBJ2-5, is EPEVTQTPSHQVTQMGQEVILRCVPISNHLYFYWYRQILGQKVEFLVSFYNNEISEKSEIFDDQFSVERPDGSNFTLKIRSTKLEDSAMYFCASSEGTFQETQYFGPGTRLLVL.

This chain joins TRBV20-1 and TRBJ2-7; D is unresolved. Germline values: CDR1 DFQATT, CDR2 SNEGSKA (reference sequence). Deletions cut 3 bases from V and 3 bases from J, with 15 bases between. The CDR3 extends over 14 amino acids. The CDR3 spells CSASPLDGHYEQYF. The CDR3 coding sequence is TGCAGTGCTAGTCCGCTAGATGGGCACTACGAGCAGTACTTC.

As concerns this clonotype: This could be a read error, since a much larger clone is one nucleotide away. The rearrangement links TRBV10-3 to TRBJ2-5; 8 nucleotides match TRBD2. Per the germline V gene, CDR1 is ENHRY and CDR2 is SYGVKD. The CDR3 loop spans 12 amino acids. The CDR3 here is CVIGLAGGTQYF. Written as DNA, the CDR3 is TGTGTCATCGGACTAGCAGGTGGGACCCAGTACTTC.

This clonotype came up many times. This chain uses TRBV7-9 with TRBJ1-5, with D perhaps TRBD1 (5 bases). CDR1 and CDR2 (germline): SEHNR, FQNEAQ (reference sequence). V lost 5 bases and J lost 3, with 11 bases in between. The CDR3 sequence is 14 residues long. The DNA for the CDR3 is TGTGCCAGCAGCCCCGGGACGGCCAATCAGCCCCAGCATTTT. The encoded protein is CASSPGTANQPQHF.

The sample holds many counts of this clonotype. The chain uses TRBV20-1 and TRBJ1-4, with 8 bases identical to TRBD1. CDR3 size: 17 residues. The trim removed 2 bases at V and 4 bases at J, leaving 12 bases unmatched. The germline CDR1 and CDR2 sequences are DFQATT and SNEGSKA (reference sequence). CDR3 region: CSARPDLRDRGNEKLFF. The DNA for the CDR3 is TGCAGTGCTAGACCAGACCTCCGCGACAGGGGTAATGAAAAACTGTTTTTT.

This clonotype has ten or more counts. The rearrangement uses TRBV7-8 and TRBJ1-4; no clear D gene. V was shortened by 1 base and J by 4 bases, with 7 bases between the two germline ends. The CDR3 covers 14 residues. Germline CDR1 reads SGHVS; CDR2 reads FQNEAQ. The CDR3 nucleotides read TGTGCCAGCAGCTTAGGCACAGTTAATGAAAAACTGTTTTTT. This encodes CASSLGTVNEKLFF.

About this clonotype itself: A much more abundant neighbour one base away suggests this may be a read error. V is TRBV6-1 and J is TRBJ2-4, with D possibly TRBD2 on 5 matching bases. The length of the CDR3 is 14 residues. Germline CDR1 reads MNHNS; CDR2 reads SASEGT. CDR3 loop: CVSSEGGHLNIQYF. The CDR3 bases are TGTGTCAGCAGTGAAGGCGGGCACCTAAACATTCAGTACTTC.

This clonotype was counted between two and nine times. The chain carries TRBV7-2 and TRBJ2-3; 11 bases line up with TRBD2. This CDR3 comprises 16 residues. Germline V lookup: CDR1 SGHTA, CDR2 FQGNSA. V was clipped by 2 bases and J by 1 base; unmatched bases: 2. As DNA, the CDR3 is TGTGCCAGCAGCTTAAATAGCGGGGGGGGCACAGATACGCAGTATTTT. Translation: CASSLNSGGGTDTQYF.

This clonotype was seen repeatedly, ten times or more. The chain carries TRBV20-1 and TRBJ2-1, with 11 bases aligning to TRBD2. V shed 5 bases, J shed 10 bases, and the junction held 7 bases outside the gene matches. The CDR3 spans 13 residues. Looked up from germline, CDR1 is DFQATT and CDR2 is SNEGSKA (reference sequence). The CDR3 sequence: CSAWGLAAREQFF. The CDR3 bases are TGCAGTGCTTGGGGACTAGCGGCTCGGGAGCAGTTCTTC.

This clonotype was counted ten times or more. The V and J genes are TRBV5-1 and TRBJ1-1; TRBD1 might be the D (5 bases). Germline CDR1 SGHRS, CDR2 YFSETQ. This CDR3 is 13 amino acids long. V shed 1 base and J shed 7 bases, with 11 bases lying between them. CDR3: CASSLRGGFEAFF. CDR3 coding DNA: TGCGCCAGCAGCTTGCGGGGGGGGTTTGAAGCTTTCTTT.

In its sample, this clonotype was seen many times. V gene TRBV5-6 combines with J gene TRBJ2-1; 8 nucleotides match TRBD1. CDR3 size: 16 residues. CDR1 SGHDT and CDR2 YYEEEE come from the germline V gene. The trim removed 3 bases at V and 1 base at J, leaving 6 bases unmatched. Here the CDR3 DNA reads TGTGCCAGCAGCTCCCCCCAGGGGGCATCCTACAATGAGCAGTTCTTC. Protein product: CASSSPQGASYNEQFF.

This clonotype was picked up many times. The chain is built from TRBV9 and TRBJ2-3; D unclear. Trimming shortened V by 2 bases and J by 0 bases, and 13 bases separated the two germline ends. Germline CDR1 SGDLS, CDR2 YYNGEE. This CDR3 region has 16 residues. The CDR3 region is CASSVGPGVSTDTQYF. In DNA, the CDR3 is TGTGCCAGCAGCGTTGGTCCTGGGGTTAGCACAGATACGCAGTATTTT.

At least ten counts were recorded for this clonotype. The rearrangement joins TRBV20-1 to TRBJ2-7; TRBD2 aligns across 9 bases. This CDR3 is built from 15 residues. The V gene's germline CDR1 is DFQATT and CDR2 SNEGSKA (reference sequence). V lost 6 bases and J lost 4; bases outside the gene matches: 13. CDR3 nucleotides: TGCAGTGCCCCACGGAGGGGCGGGGGGGCGTACGAGCAGTACTTC. It encodes CSAPRRGGGAYEQYF.

This rearrangement joins TRBV5-1 to TRBJ2-4; either TRBD1 or TRBD2 may supply D (6 bases each). The V gene lost 4 bases and the J gene lost 16 bases, with 30 bases spanning the gap. In germline, CDR1 is SGHRS, CDR2 YFSETQ. This CDR3 region has 16 residues. The CDR3 here is CASSTVQGSSARGTYF. The CDR3 DNA reads as TGCGCCAGCAGCACAGTACAGGGTTCCAGTGCCCGGGGGACTTACTTC. Full variable domain (missing parts from reference TRBV5-1 and TRBJ2-4): KAGVTQTPRYLIKTRGQQVTLSCSPISGHRSVSWYQQTPGQGLQFLFEYFSETQRNKGNFPGRFSGRQFSNSRSEMNVSTLELGDSALYLCASSTVQGSSARGTYFGAGTRLSVL.

This clonotype has a count of ten or more. The V gene is TRBV20-1, the J gene TRBJ1-2; weak D call: TRBD1 (5 bases). Germline V gives CDR1 DFQATT, CDR2 SNEGSKA (reference sequence). The CDR3 loop spans 13 amino acids. Trimming pared 1 base from V and 10 bases from J, leaving 16 bases between. The CDR3 loop reads CSARGWLGAVYTF. The CDR3 DNA follows: TGCAGTGCTAGAGGCTGGCTTGGGGCTGTCTACACCTTC.

This clonotype was seen at least ten times. The rearrangement links TRBV7-3 to TRBJ1-2, with D tentatively TRBD1 (6 bases). The CDR3 is 17 amino acids. Looked up from germline, CDR1 is SGHTA and CDR2 is FQGTGA. The ends were cut back, 6 bases at V and 0 bases at J, with 20 bases in the middle. The CDR3 region has the DNA TGTGCCAGCAGTCCCCGAGTCACTACAGGGCCTAACTATGGCTACACCTTC. Its translation: CASSPRVTTGPNYGYTF.

This clonotype has at least ten counts. The V and J genes are TRBV5-1 and TRBJ2-3; D call uncertain. Trimming removed 2 bases from V and 4 bases from J, with 8 bases in between. Germline V CDR1 and CDR2: SGHRS, YFSETQ. The CDR3 length is 13 residues. The CDR3 loop reads CASSFLGADTQYF. The CDR3, as DNA: TGCGCCAGCAGCTTTCTTGGGGCAGATACGCAGTATTTT.

This clonotype occurred many times. The V call is TRBV20-1, the J call TRBJ1-2; tentatively, D is TRBD1 (6 bases). Germline values: CDR1 DFQATT, CDR2 SNEGSKA (reference sequence). This CDR3 spans 13 amino acids. Trimming removed 0 bases at V and 12 bases at J, with 17 bases between. CDR3 residues: CSARDGSRGTNTF. CDR3 coding DNA: TGCAGTGCTAGAGATGGATCTAGGGGGACCAACACCTTC.

The chain is built from TRBV4-3 and TRBJ1-6, with D unclear. The germline V gene encodes CDR1 LGHNA and CDR2 YSLEER. This CDR3 is built from 14 residues. V was clipped by 1 base and J by 10 bases, with 11 bases between them. CDR3 protein: CASSQVSAPSPLHF. CDR3 in DNA: TGCGCCAGCAGCCAAGTTAGCGCCCCATCACCCCTCCACTTT.

There are many counts of this clonotype. This chain connects TRBV5-1 to TRBJ2-5; D unclear. Deletions cut 4 bases from V and 5 bases from J, with 12 bases between. The length of the CDR3 is 13 residues. Germline-derived CDR1 and CDR2 are SGHRS and YFSETQ. The CDR3 region has the DNA TGCGCCAGCAGCAATTCAGACCGGGAGACCCAGTACTTC. Its translation: CASSNSDRETQYF.

This clonotype was counted ten times or more. This chain joins TRBV5-6 and TRBJ1-1; tentatively, D is TRBD1 (5 bases). Trimming left V 0 bases short and J 7 bases short, with 13 bases between. Germline V gives CDR1 SGHDT, CDR2 YYEEEE. The CDR3 runs to 14 residues. Here the CDR3 DNA reads TGTGCCAGCAGCTTGGACAGGACAACAAGTGAAGCTTTCTTT. Protein sequence: CASSLDRTTSEAFF.

This clonotype was seen repeatedly, ten times or more. The chain links TRBV15 to TRBJ2-6, with D perhaps TRBD1 (6 bases). This CDR3 contains 19 residues. V was clipped by 0 bases and J by 1 base, with 16 bases between them. Germline V gene lookup returns CDR1 LNHNV and CDR2 YYDKDF (reference sequence). CDR3 nucleotides: TGTGCCACCAGCAGAGATCGCCGACAGGCCCGTTCTGGGGCCAACGTCCTGACTTTC. Protein sequence: CATSRDRRQARSGANVLTF.

At least ten counts were recorded for this clonotype. The gene calls are TRBV6-5 and TRBJ1-4, with 7 positions matching TRBD1. CDR3 length: 15 amino acids. CDR1 is MNHEY and CDR2 is SVGAGI in the germline V gene. V was pared by 6 bases and J by 5 bases, with 9 bases of the junction left unmatched. The DNA of the CDR3 is TGTGCCAGCAGGACACGGACAGGATTGAATGAAAAACTGTTTTTT. It codes for CASRTRTGLNEKLFF.

This clonotype was observed many times. This chain links TRBV6-5 with TRBJ2-1; the match to TRBD1 covers 7 bases. Germline lookup yields CDR1 MNHEY and CDR2 SVGAGI. CDR3 length equals 14 residues. With 5 bases clipped from V and 6 bases from J, the junction kept 7 bases outside the gene matches. The DNA of the CDR3 is TGTGCCAGCAGTGCCTCGACAGGGTTCAATGAGCAGTTCTTC. Its translation is CASSASTGFNEQFF.

The sample holds many counts of this clonotype. The chain couples TRBV4-3 to TRBJ1-3, with no clear D. V was trimmed by 4 bases and J by 4 bases, leaving 8 bases between them. CDR3 length: 13 residues. Germline V lookup: CDR1 LGHNA, CDR2 YSLEER. The CDR3 nucleotides read TGCGCCAGCAGCCCGCGAGGAGGAAACACCATATATTTT. Protein: CASSPRGGNTIYF.

Of note for this clonotype: Since a much larger clone is just one base distant, this may be a read error. This chain uses TRBV7-9 with TRBJ1-5; tentatively, D is TRBD1 (5 bases). Germline CDR1 and CDR2: SEHNR and FQNEAQ (reference sequence). The CDR3 spans 15 residues. The chain's CDR3 is CASSHFQGRNQPPHF. CDR3 DNA sequence: TGTGCCAGCAGCCATTTTCAGGGTAGGAATCAGCCCCCGCATTTT.

This clonotype has a count of ten or more. The chain joins TRBV12-3 or TRBV12-4 to TRBJ2-1; D possibly corresponds to TRBD1 (7 bases). V was trimmed by 6 bases and J by 7 bases, leaving 19 bases between them. The CDR3 has 15 amino acids. In DNA, the CDR3 is TGTGCCAGCAGGTTCGGACAGGAGGGTGGGAATGAGCAGTTCTTC. Amino acids: CASRFGQEGGNEQFF.

In its sample, this clonotype was seen many times. This chain uses TRBV20-1 with TRBJ2-3; a possible D gene is TRBD1 (6 bases). Germline lookup yields CDR1 DFQATT and CDR2 SNEGSKA (reference sequence). This CDR3 has 17 residues. Trimming left V 4 bases short and J 4 bases short, with 24 bases between. The CDR3 DNA reads TGCAGTGCTATCCCTTCAAAGGGGGTTTATGGCGCAGATACGCAGTATTTT. Translating gives CSAIPSKGVYGADTQYF.